By share, the clone carrying this TCR beta chain counts as medium-sized. This entry is derived from a study of T cells in Graves' hyperthyroidism and ophthalmopathy. The investigators amplified TCR beta CDR3 regions from RNA transcripts. Carried out on the TCR CDR3, a first-round RT-PCR used the HTBI primer set. MiXCR was run by TCRdb on the multiplex PCR reads, yielding one entry per CDR3 protein. The sample lists 35,000 to 40,000 distinct CDR3 sequences, roughly 52% seen once, with about 6% in the top ten. Per germline, CDR1 SGHTA and CDR2 FQGTGA. The ends lost 5 bases at V and 9 bases at J; junction bases unmatched: 4. This CDR3 has 13 residues.

The chain recombines TRBV7-3 with TRBJ1-6; 7 positions agree with TRBD1. This clonotype was obtained from a woman aged 45 to 65 with Graves' hyperthyroidism that later progressed to Graves' ophthalmopathy. Specimen: blood. CDR3 DNA: TGTGCCAGCAGCATGCAGGGGGGTTCACCCCTCCACTTT. It codes for CASSMQGGSPLHF.